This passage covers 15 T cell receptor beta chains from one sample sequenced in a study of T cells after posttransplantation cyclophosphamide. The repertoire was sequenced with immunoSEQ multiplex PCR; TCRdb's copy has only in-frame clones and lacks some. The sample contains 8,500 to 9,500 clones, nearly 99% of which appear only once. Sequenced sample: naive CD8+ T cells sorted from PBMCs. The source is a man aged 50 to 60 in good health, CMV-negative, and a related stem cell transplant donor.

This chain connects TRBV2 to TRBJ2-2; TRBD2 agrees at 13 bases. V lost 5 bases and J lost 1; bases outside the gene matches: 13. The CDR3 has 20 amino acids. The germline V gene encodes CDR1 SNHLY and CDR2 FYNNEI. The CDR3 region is CASSFSPVTSGRENTGELFF. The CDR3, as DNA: TGTGCCAGCAGTTTCTCGCCAGTAACTAGCGGGAGGGAGAACACCGGGGAGCTGTTTTTT.

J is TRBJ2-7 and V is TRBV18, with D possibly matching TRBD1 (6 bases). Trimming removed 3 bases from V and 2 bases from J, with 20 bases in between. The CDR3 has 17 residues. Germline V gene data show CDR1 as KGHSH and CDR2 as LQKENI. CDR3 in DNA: TGTGCCAGCTCACCTGTGGGAACAGGGTGGGAAACCTACGAGCAGTACTTC. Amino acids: CASSPVGTGWETYEQYF. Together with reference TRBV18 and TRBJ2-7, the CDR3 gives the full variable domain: NAGVMQNPRHLVRRRGQEARLRCSPMKGHSHVYWYRQLPEEGLKFMVYLQKENIIDESGMPKERFSAEFPKEGPSILRIQQVVRGDSAAYFCASSPVGTGWETYEQYFGPGTRLTVT.

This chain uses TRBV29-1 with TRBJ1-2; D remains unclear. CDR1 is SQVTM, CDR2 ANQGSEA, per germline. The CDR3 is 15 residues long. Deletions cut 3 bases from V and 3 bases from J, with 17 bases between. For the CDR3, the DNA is TGCAGCGTTGAGGCAGGAGGTCCCTCTGACTATGGCTACACCTTC. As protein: CSVEAGGPSDYGYTF.

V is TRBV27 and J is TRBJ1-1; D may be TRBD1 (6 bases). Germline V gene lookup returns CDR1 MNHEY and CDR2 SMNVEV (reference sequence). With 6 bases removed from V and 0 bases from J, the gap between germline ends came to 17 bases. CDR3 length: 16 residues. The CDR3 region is CASRWGGGPVNTEAFF. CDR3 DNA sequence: TGTGCCAGCAGATGGGGAGGGGGGCCGGTGAACACTGAAGCTTTCTTT.

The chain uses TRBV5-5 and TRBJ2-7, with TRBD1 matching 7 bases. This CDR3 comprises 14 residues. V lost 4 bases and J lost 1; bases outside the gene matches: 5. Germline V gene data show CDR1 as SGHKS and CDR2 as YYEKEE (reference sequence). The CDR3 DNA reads TGTGCCAGCAGCCTGTGGACAGGTTCCTACGAGCAGTACTTC. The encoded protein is CASSLWTGSYEQYF.

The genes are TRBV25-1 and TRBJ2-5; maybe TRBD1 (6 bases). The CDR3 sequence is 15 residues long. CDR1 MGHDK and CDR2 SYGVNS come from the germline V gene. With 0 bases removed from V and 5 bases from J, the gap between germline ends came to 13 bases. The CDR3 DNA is TGTGCCAGCAGTGAATACGACCAGGGGTGGGAGACCCAGTACTTC. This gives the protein CASSEYDQGWETQYF.

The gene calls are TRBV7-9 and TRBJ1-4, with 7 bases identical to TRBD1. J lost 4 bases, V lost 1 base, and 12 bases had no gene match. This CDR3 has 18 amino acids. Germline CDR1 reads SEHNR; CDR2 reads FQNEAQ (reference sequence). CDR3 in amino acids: CASSLGSETGAFNEKLFF. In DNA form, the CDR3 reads TGTGCCAGCAGCTTAGGATCAGAAACAGGGGCCTTTAATGAAAAACTGTTTTTT. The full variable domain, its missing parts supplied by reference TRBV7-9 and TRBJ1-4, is DTGVSQNPRHKITKRGQNVTFRCDPISEHNRLYWYRQTLGQGPEFLTYFQNEAQLEKSRLLSDRFSAERPKGSFSTLEIQRTEQGDSAMYLCASSLGSETGAFNEKLFFGSGTQLSVL.

In nucleotides, the CDR3 is TGTGCCAGCAGTGAACCCAGGGGCAGTTCACCCCTCCACTTT. Its protein is CASSEPRGSSPLHF. This chain links TRBV2 with TRBJ1-6; maybe TRBD1 (6 bases). Trimming shortened V by 2 bases and J by 9 bases, and 11 bases separated the two germline ends. The V gene's germline CDR1 is SNHLY and CDR2 FYNNEI. This CDR3 comprises 14 residues.

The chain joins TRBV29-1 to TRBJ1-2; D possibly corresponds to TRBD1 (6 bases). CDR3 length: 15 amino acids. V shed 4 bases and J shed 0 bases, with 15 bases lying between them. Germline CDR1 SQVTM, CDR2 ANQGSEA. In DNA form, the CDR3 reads TGCAGCGTTGGGTGGTCAGGGGTCTCTAACTATGGCTACACCTTC. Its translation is CSVGWSGVSNYGYTF.

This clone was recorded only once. The CDR3 DNA follows: TGCGCCAGCAGTGAGACGACCGGGACAGGGGTTGAAAAACTGTTTTTT. This codes for CASSETTGTGVEKLFF. The chain links TRBV10-1 to TRBJ1-4; 10 nucleotides match TRBD1. The germline CDR1 and CDR2 sequences are WNHNN and SYGVQD (reference sequence). V gave up 2 bases and J gave up 7 bases; unmatched junction bases: 7. The CDR3 consists of 16 residues.

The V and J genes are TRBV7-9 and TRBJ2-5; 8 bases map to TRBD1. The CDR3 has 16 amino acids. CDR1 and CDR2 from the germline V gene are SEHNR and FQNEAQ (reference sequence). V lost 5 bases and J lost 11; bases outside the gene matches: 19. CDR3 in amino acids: CASSQPATGGMEEQYF. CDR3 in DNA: TGTGCCAGCAGCCAACCCGCAACAGGGGGAATGGAGGAGCAGTACTTC.

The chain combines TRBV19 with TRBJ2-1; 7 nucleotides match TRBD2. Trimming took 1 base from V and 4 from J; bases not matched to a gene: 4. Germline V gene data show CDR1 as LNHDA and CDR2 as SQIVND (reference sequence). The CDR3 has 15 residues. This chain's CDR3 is CASSIGGTNYNEQFF. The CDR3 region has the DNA TGTGCCAGTAGTATAGGCGGGACTAATTACAATGAGCAGTTCTTC.

DNA of the CDR3: TGTGCCAGCAGCGTATACGGCGGGAACTACGAGCAGTACTTC. Translated, it gives CASSVYGGNYEQYF. This chain uses TRBV9 with TRBJ2-7; weak D call: TRBD2 (6 bases). Germline V gene lookup returns CDR1 SGDLS and CDR2 YYNGEE. The CDR3 spans 14 residues. V lost 1 base, J lost 3 bases, and 11 bases lay in between. The full variable domain, its missing parts supplied by reference TRBV9 and TRBJ2-7, is DSGVTQTPKHLITATGQRVTLRCSPRSGDLSVYWYQQSLDQGLQFLIQYYNGEERAKGNILERFSAQQFPDLHSELNLSSLELGDSALYFCASSVYGGNYEQYFGPGTRLTVT.

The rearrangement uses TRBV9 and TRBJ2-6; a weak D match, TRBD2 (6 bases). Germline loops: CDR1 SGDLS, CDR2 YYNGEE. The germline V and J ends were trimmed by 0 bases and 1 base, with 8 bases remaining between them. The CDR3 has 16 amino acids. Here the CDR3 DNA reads TGTGCCAGCAGCGTAGTCGGGGGATCTGGGGCCAACGTCCTGACTTTC. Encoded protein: CASSVVGGSGANVLTF. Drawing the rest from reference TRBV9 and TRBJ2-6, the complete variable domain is DSGVTQTPKHLITATGQRVTLRCSPRSGDLSVYWYQQSLDQGLQFLIQYYNGEERAKGNILERFSAQQFPDLHSELNLSSLELGDSALYFCASSVVGGSGANVLTFGAGSRLTVL.

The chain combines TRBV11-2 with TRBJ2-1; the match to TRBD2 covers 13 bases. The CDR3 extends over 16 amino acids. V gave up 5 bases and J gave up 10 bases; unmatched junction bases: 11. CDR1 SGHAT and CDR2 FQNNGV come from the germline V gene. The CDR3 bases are TGTGCCAGCAGCCCTCCAACTAGCGGGGGGGCGGGAGAGCAGTTCTTC. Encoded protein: CASSPPTSGGAGEQFF.